Listed here are 22 T cell receptor beta chains from one sample, sequenced in a study of T-cell reconstitution after alpha-beta-depleted transplantation in children. Which antigens these TCRs recognize remains unknown. Study results and caveats: It was newly produced T cells that mostly accounted for T-cell counts and diversity one year after transplant.

The library targeted TCRbeta and was prepared with unique molecular identifiers. TCRdb recomputed calls from the PCR reads with MiXCR, one row per CDR3 protein. The sample carries 250,000 to 300,000 distinct CDR3 sequences, almost 8% recorded once. The specimen was peripheral blood, collected 360 days after TCRalphabeta/CD19-depleted stem cell transplant. These receptors were taken from a female patient aged 2-9 years who had a stem cell transplant for Fanconi anemia, so the T cells may come from the graft donor.

This clonotype was found many times. The chain recombines TRBV6-1 with TRBJ2-1, with 8 bases fitting TRBD2. This CDR3 is built from 15 residues. The trim removed 0 bases at V and 3 bases at J, leaving 1 base unmatched. Looked up from germline, CDR1 is MNHNS and CDR2 is SASEGT. The chain's CDR3 is CASSEAAGGYNEQFF. The DNA of the CDR3 is TGTGCCAGCAGTGAAGCTGCGGGAGGCTACAATGAGCAGTTCTTC.

This clonotype was recorded at least ten times. The chain links TRBV2 to TRBJ2-2, with 10 bases fitting TRBD1. Losses at the gene ends were 7 bases for V and 5 bases for J; bases not matched to a gene: 13. Looked up from germline, CDR1 is SNHLY and CDR2 is FYNNEI. The CDR3 has 17 amino acids. The CDR3: CASTGTGASIVTGELFF. DNA for the CDR3: TGTGCCAGCACTGGGACAGGGGCGAGTATTGTGACCGGGGAGCTGTTTTTT.

The rearrangement links TRBV6-2 or TRBV6-3 to TRBJ1-5, with D hard to call. The germline gives CDR1 MNHEY, CDR2 SVGEGT. This CDR3 contains 14 residues. V lost 3 bases to trimming and J lost 2 bases, with 8 bases between them. In DNA form, the CDR3 reads TGTGCCAGCAGTTATTGGAGTGGCAATCAGCCCCAGCATTTT. Translated, it gives CASSYWSGNQPQHF.

The chain combines TRBV18 with TRBJ2-7, with 7 bases fitting TRBD1. Germline lookup yields CDR1 KGHSH and CDR2 LQKENI. CDR3 size: 12 residues. The junction had 2 bases not matched to a gene; V was cut back by 3 bases and J by 6 bases. The chain's CDR3 is CASSPAGGEQYF. In DNA, the CDR3 is TGTGCCAGCTCACCGGCAGGGGGCGAGCAGTACTTC.

Many counts were recorded for this clonotype. CDR3 protein: CSAPRHNEQFF. The CDR3 nucleotides are TGCAGTGCCCCTAGGCACAATGAGCAGTTCTTC. The chain links TRBV20-1 to TRBJ2-1; D is undetermined. V was shortened by 6 bases and J by 5 bases, with 8 bases between the two germline ends. The CDR3 extends over 11 amino acids. Germline values: CDR1 DFQATT, CDR2 SNEGSKA (reference sequence).

This clonotype appeared a single time. The chain carries TRBV11-2 and TRBJ2-5, with 7 bases fitting TRBD1. The CDR3 runs to 15 residues. The trim removed 10 bases at V and 5 bases at J, leaving 16 bases unmatched. CDR1 is SGHAT and CDR2 is FQNNGV in the germline V gene. CDR3 loop: CAIATRQGTGETQYF. The CDR3 nucleotides read TGTGCCATCGCGACTCGACAGGGAACTGGGGAGACCCAGTACTTC. Variable domain in full (rest from reference TRBV11-2 and TRBJ2-5): EAGVAQSPRYKIIEKRQSVAFWCNPISGHATLYWYQQILGQGPKLLIQFQNNGVVDDSQLPKDRFSAERLKGVDSTLKIQPAKLEDSAVYLCAIATRQGTGETQYFGPGTRLLVL.

There are many counts of this clonotype. DNA for the CDR3: TGTGCCACCAGTGAAACCGGGACCACAGATACGCAGTATTTT. Amino acids: CATSETGTTDTQYF. The chain employs TRBV24-1 and TRBJ2-3; D may be TRBD1 or TRBD2 (5 bases each). Trimming left V 4 bases short and J 2 bases short, with 9 bases between. This CDR3 spans 14 amino acids. Germline loops: CDR1 KGHDR, CDR2 SFDVKD.

The table lists this clonotype with many counts. The J gene is TRBJ2-5, the V gene TRBV28, with 9 bases aligning to TRBD1. V shed 3 bases, J shed 2 bases, and the junction held 7 bases outside the gene matches. CDR1 is MDHEN and CDR2 is SYDVKM in the germline V gene. This CDR3 has 16 amino acids. For the CDR3, the DNA is TGTGCCAGCAGTTTTACCGGACAGGGGATTCAAGAGACCCAGTACTTC. Its protein product is CASSFTGQGIQETQYF.

This clonotype was counted ten times or more. The gene calls are TRBV28 and TRBJ2-2; D is perhaps TRBD1 or TRBD2 (5 bases each). Germline V gene lookup returns CDR1 MDHEN and CDR2 SYDVKM. The V and J ends lost 4 bases and 3 bases respectively, with 6 bases between them. There are 13 residues in the CDR3. The CDR3 DNA reads TGTGCCAGCAGTTGGGACGACACCGGGGAGCTGTTTTTT. Translated, it gives CASSWDDTGELFF.

The chain recombines TRBV5-1 with TRBJ1-2, with a possible D match to TRBD1 (6 bases). From germline, CDR1 is SGHRS and CDR2 YFSETQ. The CDR3 spans 13 residues. The V and J ends lost 2 bases and 8 bases respectively, with 13 bases between them. Here the CDR3 DNA reads TGCGCCAGCAGCTTTGGAGGGGGACCCGGCTACACCTTC. This codes for CASSFGGGPGYTF.

This clonotype showed up just a few times. The chain couples TRBV11-1 to TRBJ2-1; 11 bases align to TRBD2. The CDR3 totals 19 residues. The trim removed 1 base at V and 5 bases at J, leaving 13 bases unmatched. Germline-derived CDR1 and CDR2 are SGHAT and FQDESV (reference sequence). For the CDR3, the DNA is TGTGCCAGCAGCTTAGAGGGGATTAGCGGGGGGGCCTGGGACAATGAGCAGTTCTTC. Protein sequence: CASSLEGISGGAWDNEQFF.

This clonotype was seen ten or more times. V gene TRBV29-1 combines with J gene TRBJ2-5; D might be TRBD1 or TRBD2, each matching 5 bases. The germline V and J ends were trimmed by 5 bases and 5 bases, with 21 bases remaining between them. The length of the CDR3 is 15 residues. Germline CDR1 SQVTM, CDR2 ANQGSEA. Here the CDR3 reads CSVPGTALFYETQYF. The CDR3 DNA is TGCAGCGTTCCCGGGACGGCTTTATTTTACGAGACCCAGTACTTC.

This clonotype was counted ten times or more. This chain joins TRBV20-1 and TRBJ2-3; 11 bases fit TRBD2. J was trimmed by 3 bases and V by 8 bases; bases with no gene match: 7. Germline V CDR1 and CDR2: DFQATT, SNEGSKA (reference sequence). This CDR3 has 14 amino acids. CDR3 sequence: CSFSGRAPTDTQYF. The CDR3 DNA follows: TGCAGTTTTAGCGGGAGGGCCCCAACAGATACGCAGTATTTT.

This clonotype was detected ten times or more. V is TRBV6-5 and J is TRBJ2-2; D is perhaps TRBD2 (5 bases). Germline V gene data show CDR1 as MNHEY and CDR2 as SVGAGI. V lost 4 bases and J lost 3, with 12 bases in between. The CDR3 covers 15 residues. Written as DNA, the CDR3 is TGTGCCAGCAGTTTTCACGACGGGGACACCGGGGAGCTGTTTTTT. Residues: CASSFHDGDTGELFF.

The chain links TRBV5-4 to TRBJ2-2; 9 bases align to TRBD1. Germline V gene sequence: CDR1 SGHNT, CDR2 YYREEE (reference sequence). The V and J ends lost 1 base and 6 bases, in that order; junction bases with no gene match: 7. This CDR3 contains 16 residues. In DNA form, the CDR3 reads TGTGCCAGCAGCTTGTCAACAGGGGGCGTACCCGGGGAGCTGTTTTTT. This gives the protein CASSLSTGGVPGELFF. The complete variable domain, with remaining parts taken from reference TRBV5-4 and TRBJ2-2, reads ETGVTQSPTHLIKTRGQQVTLRCSSQSGHNTVSWYQQALGQGPQFIFQYYREEENGRGNFPPRFSGLQFPNYSSELNVNALELDDSALYLCASSLSTGGVPGELFFGEGSRLTVL.

The rearrangement joins TRBV14 to TRBJ2-7; TRBD1 is a possible D gene (5 bases). This CDR3 has 15 amino acids. The germline V gene encodes CDR1 SGHDN and CDR2 FVKESK. The germline V and J ends were trimmed by 4 bases and 1 base, with 14 bases remaining between them. This CDR3 is CASSPEGALSYEQYF. The CDR3 nucleotides are TGTGCCAGCAGCCCTGAAGGGGCCCTTTCCTACGAGCAGTACTTC.

The table lists this clonotype with a few counts. The chain employs TRBV2 and TRBJ1-2, with 12 bases fitting TRBD1. J gave up 2 bases and V 5 bases, and 12 bases lay outside the gene matches. The germline V gene encodes CDR1 SNHLY and CDR2 FYNNEI. CDR3 length equals 18 residues. The CDR3 DNA sequence: TGTGCCAGCAGTTCCGGGACAGGGGGCGTGAATTCGAACTATGGCTACACCTTC. This translates into CASSSGTGGVNSNYGYTF.

There are a few counts of this clonotype. The genes are TRBV18 and TRBJ2-2; no definite D call. This CDR3 comprises 15 residues. V shed 3 bases and J shed 2 bases, with 10 bases lying between them. Germline V gene sequence: CDR1 KGHSH, CDR2 LQKENI. CDR3 in DNA: TGTGCCAGCTCACCGGCCCACCTCAACACCGGGGAGCTGTTTTTT. It encodes CASSPAHLNTGELFF. Using reference TRBV18 and TRBJ2-2 for the parts outside the CDR3, the full variable domain is NAGVMQNPRHLVRRRGQEARLRCSPMKGHSHVYWYRQLPEEGLKFMVYLQKENIIDESGMPKERFSAEFPKEGPSILRIQQVVRGDSAAYFCASSPAHLNTGELFFGEGSRLTVL.

The chain is built from TRBV2 and TRBJ2-4; D is uncertain. The CDR3 is made up of 11 amino acids. From germline, CDR1 is SNHLY and CDR2 FYNNEI. Trimming took 8 bases from V and 4 from J, leaving 6 bases between them. DNA of the CDR3: TGTGCCAGCGCCGGGAAAAACATTCAGTACTTC. It codes for CASAGKNIQYF.

This clonotype was recorded many times. The chain employs TRBV20-1 and TRBJ2-7; tentatively, D is TRBD1 or TRBD2 (6 bases each). CDR1 is DFQATT and CDR2 is SNEGSKA in the germline V gene (reference sequence). This CDR3 comprises 11 residues. V was trimmed by 6 bases and J by 6 bases, leaving 12 bases between them. In nucleotides, the CDR3 is TGCAGTGCATCACAGGGAGGCGAGCAGTACGTC. It translates to CSASQGGEQYV.

This clonotype has more than one count but fewer than ten. The chain couples TRBV11-1 to TRBJ1-3, with D possibly matching TRBD1 (6 bases). Germline CDR1 is SGHAT and CDR2 is FQDESV (reference sequence). V dropped 4 bases and J dropped 0 bases, with 19 bases sitting between them. The CDR3 covers 18 residues. The DNA for the CDR3 is TGTGCCAGCAGCTCAGACCTCCCCAGAGGGGGCTCTGGAAACACCATATATTTT. This codes for CASSSDLPRGGSGNTIYF.

The V and J genes are TRBV5-1 and TRBJ2-7; no clear D gene. From germline, CDR1 is SGHRS and CDR2 YFSETQ. V gave up 0 bases and J gave up 3 bases, with 10 bases separating them. The length of the CDR3 is 14 residues. CDR3 sequence reads: CASSLDPVNYEQYV. The DNA of the CDR3 is TGCGCCAGCAGCTTGGATCCGGTAAACTACGAGCAGTACGTC.